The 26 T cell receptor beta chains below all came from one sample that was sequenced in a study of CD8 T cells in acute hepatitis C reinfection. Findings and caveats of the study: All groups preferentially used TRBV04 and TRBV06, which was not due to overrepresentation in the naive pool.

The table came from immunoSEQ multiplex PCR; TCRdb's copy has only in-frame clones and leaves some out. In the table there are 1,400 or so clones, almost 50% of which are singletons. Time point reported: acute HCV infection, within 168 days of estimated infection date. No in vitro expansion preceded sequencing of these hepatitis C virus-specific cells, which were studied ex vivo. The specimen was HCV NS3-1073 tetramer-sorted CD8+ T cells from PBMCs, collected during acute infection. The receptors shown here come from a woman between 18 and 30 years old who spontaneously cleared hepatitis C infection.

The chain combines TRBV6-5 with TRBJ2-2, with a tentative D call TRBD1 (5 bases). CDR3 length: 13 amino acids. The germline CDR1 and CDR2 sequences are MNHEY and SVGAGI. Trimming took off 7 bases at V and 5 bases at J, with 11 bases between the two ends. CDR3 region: CASKVPGTGELFF. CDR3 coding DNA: TGTGCCAGCAAGGTTCCAGGGACCGGGGAGCTGTTTTTT.

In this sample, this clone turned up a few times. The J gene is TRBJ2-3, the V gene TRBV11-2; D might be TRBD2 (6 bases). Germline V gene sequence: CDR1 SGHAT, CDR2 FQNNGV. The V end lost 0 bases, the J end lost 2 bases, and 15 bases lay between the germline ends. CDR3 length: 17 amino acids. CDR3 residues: CASSLDPGETYTDTQYF. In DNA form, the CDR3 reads TGTGCCAGCAGCTTAGATCCGGGGGAGACCTACACAGATACGCAGTATTTT.

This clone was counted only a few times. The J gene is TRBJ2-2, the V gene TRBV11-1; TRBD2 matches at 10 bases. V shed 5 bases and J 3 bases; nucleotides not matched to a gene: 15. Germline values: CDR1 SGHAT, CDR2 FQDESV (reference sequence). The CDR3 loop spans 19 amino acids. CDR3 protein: CASSPNGASGSPDTGELFF. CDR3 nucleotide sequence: TGTGCCAGCAGCCCAAATGGGGCTAGCGGGAGTCCGGACACCGGGGAGCTGTTTTTT.

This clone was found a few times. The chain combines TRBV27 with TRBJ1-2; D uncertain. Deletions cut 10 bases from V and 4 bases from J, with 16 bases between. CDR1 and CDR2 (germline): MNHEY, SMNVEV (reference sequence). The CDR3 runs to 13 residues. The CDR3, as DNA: TGTGCCATCGAACCCGGCAGGTTCTATGGCTACACCTTC. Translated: CAIEPGRFYGYTF.

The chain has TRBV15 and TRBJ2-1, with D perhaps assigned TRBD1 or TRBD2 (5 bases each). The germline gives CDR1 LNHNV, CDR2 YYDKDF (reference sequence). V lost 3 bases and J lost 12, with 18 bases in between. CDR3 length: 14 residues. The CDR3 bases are TGTGCCACCAGCAGCTTCAATAGCGAAGGGGTGCAGTTCTTC. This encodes CATSSFNSEGVQFF.

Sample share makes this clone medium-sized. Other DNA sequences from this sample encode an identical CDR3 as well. DNA for the CDR3: TGTGCCAGCAGCCAAGATGGTCAGTATTACGAGCAGTACTTC. It translates to CASSQDGQYYEQYF. J is TRBJ2-7 and V is TRBV14; D gene uncertain. The CDR3 loop spans 14 amino acids. Germline CDR1 reads SGHDN; CDR2 reads FVKESK. Trimming left V 0 bases short and J 4 bases short, with 10 bases between.

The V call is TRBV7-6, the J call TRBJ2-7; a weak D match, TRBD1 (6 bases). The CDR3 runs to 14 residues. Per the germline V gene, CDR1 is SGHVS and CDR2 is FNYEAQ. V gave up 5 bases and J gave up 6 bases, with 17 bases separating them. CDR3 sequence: CASSGRDTGSEQYF. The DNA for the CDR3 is TGTGCCAGCAGCGGAAGGGACACGGGGAGCGAGCAGTACTTC.

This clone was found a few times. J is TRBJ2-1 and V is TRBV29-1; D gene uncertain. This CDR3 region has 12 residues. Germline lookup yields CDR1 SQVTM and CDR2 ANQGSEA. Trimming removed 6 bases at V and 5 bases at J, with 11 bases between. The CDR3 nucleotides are TGCAGCGTCCCCCGGGCCGACAATGAGCAGTTCTTC. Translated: CSVPRADNEQFF.

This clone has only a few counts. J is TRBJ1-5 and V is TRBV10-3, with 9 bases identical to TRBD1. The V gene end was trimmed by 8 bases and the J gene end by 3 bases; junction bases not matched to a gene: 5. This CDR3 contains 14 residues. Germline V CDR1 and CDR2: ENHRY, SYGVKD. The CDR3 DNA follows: TGTGCCATCGGGGACAGGGTGAACAATCAGCCCCAGCATTTT. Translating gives CAIGDRVNNQPQHF.

CDR3 sequence: CASDRDTDIGELFF. In nucleotides, the CDR3 is TGTGCCAGCGATCGGGACACTGATATCGGGGAGCTGTTTTTT. V gene TRBV19 combines with J gene TRBJ2-2, with D possibly TRBD1 on 6 matching bases. The germline V gene has CDR1 LNHDA and CDR2 SQIVND (reference sequence). CDR3 length equals 14 residues. V was shortened by 9 bases and J by 7 bases, with 18 bases between the two germline ends.

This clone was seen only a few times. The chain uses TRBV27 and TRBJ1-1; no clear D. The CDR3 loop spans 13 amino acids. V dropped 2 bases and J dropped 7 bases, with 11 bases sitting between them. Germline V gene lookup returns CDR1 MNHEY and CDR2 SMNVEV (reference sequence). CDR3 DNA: TGTGCCAGCAGTTTAGTTGCGGAAGTTGAAGCTTTCTTT. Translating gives CASSLVAEVEAFF.

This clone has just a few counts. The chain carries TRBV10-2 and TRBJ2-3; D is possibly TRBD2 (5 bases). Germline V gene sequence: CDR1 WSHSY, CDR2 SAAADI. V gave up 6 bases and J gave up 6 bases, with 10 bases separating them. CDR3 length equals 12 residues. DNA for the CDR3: TGCGCCAGCAGAATAAGGGAGGATACGCAGTATTTT. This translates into CASRIREDTQYF.

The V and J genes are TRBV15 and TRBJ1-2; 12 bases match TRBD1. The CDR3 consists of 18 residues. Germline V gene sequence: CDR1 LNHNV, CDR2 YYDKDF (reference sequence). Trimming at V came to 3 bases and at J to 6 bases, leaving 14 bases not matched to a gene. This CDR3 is CATSRQPGQGAVYDGYTF. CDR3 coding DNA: TGTGCCACCAGCAGGCAACCGGGACAGGGGGCAGTATATGATGGCTACACCTTC.

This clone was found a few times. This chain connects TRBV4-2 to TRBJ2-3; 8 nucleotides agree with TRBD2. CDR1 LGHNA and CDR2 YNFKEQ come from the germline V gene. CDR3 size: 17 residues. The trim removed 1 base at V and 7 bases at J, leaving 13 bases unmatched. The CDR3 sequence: CASSQVSSGSGSYTQYF. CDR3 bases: TGTGCCAGCAGCCAAGTAAGTTCGGGGAGCGGGAGTTATACGCAGTATTTT.

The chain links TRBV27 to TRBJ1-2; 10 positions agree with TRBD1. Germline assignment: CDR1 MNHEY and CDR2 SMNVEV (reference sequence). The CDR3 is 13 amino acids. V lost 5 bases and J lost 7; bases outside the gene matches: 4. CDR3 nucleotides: TGTGCCAGCAGTCCCGGGACAGGGGCTGGCTACACCTTC. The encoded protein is CASSPGTGAGYTF.

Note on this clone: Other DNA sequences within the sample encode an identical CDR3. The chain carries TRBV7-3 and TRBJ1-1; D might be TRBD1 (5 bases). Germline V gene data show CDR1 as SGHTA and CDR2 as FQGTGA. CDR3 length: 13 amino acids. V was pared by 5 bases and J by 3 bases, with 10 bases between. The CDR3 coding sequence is TGTGCCAGCAGCAGACAGACAGACACTGAAGCTTTCTTT. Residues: CASSRQTDTEAFF.

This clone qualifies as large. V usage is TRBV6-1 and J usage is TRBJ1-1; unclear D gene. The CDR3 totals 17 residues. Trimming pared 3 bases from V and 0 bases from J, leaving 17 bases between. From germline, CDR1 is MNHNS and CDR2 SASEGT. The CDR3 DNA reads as TGTGCCAGCAGTGACCCCAGCCTCACGTTCATGAACACTGAAGCTTTCTTT. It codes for CASSDPSLTFMNTEAFF.

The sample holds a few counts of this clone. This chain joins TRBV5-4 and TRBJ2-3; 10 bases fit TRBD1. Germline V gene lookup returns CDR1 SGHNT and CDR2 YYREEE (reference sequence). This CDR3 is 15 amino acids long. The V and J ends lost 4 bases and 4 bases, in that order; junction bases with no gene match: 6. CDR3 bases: TGTGCCAGCAGCATGGGGACAGGGGAACCAGATACGCAGTATTTT. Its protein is CASSMGTGEPDTQYF.

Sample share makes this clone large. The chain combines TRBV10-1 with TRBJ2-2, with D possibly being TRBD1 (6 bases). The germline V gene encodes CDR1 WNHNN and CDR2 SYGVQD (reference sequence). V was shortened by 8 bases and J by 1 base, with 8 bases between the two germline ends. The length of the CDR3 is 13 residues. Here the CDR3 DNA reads TGCGCCAGCGGGACACTGAACACCGGGGAGCTGTTTTTT. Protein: CASGTLNTGELFF.

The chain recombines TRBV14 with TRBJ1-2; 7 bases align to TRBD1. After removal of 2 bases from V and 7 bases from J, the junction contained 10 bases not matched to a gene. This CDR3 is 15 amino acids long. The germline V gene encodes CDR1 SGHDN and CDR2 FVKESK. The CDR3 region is CASSQSTGEMVGYTF. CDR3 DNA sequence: TGTGCCAGCAGCCAATCCACAGGGGAAATGGTTGGCTACACCTTC. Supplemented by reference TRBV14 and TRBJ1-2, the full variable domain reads EAGVTQFPSHSVIEKGQTVTLRCDPISGHDNLYWYRRVMGKEIKFLLHFVKESKQDESGMPNNRFLAERTGGTYSTLKVQPAELEDSGVYFCASSQSTGEMVGYTFGSGTRLTVV.

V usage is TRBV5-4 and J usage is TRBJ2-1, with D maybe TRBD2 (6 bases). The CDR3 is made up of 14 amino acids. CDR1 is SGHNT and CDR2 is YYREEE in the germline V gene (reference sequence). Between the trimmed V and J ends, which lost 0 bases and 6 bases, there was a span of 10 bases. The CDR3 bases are TGTGCCAGCAGCTTGGTTGGTAGCGGCAATGAGCAGTTCTTC. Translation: CASSLVGSGNEQFF.

CDR3 loop: CASREINWGGTETYEQYF. Here the CDR3 DNA reads TGTGCCAGCAGGGAAATAAATTGGGGGGGGACCGAAACCTACGAGCAGTACTTC. The chain recombines TRBV6-1 with TRBJ2-7; 7 nucleotides match TRBD2. Germline-derived CDR1 and CDR2 are MNHNS and SASEGT. The CDR3 runs 18 residues. V lost 6 bases, J lost 2 bases, and 19 bases stayed unmatched.

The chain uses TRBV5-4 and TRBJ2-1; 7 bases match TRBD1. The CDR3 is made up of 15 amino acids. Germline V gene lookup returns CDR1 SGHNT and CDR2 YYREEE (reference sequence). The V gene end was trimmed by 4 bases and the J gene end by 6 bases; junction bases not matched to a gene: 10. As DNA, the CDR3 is TGTGCCAGCAGCCACGAGGTGGCAGGGGGCAATGAGCAGTTCTTC. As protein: CASSHEVAGGNEQFF.

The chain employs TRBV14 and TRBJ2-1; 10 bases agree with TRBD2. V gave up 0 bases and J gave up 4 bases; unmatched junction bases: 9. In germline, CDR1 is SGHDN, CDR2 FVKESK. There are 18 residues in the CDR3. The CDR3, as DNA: TGTGCCAGCAGCCAAGACGGGGCTAGCGGGAGTACTTACAATGAGCAGTTCTTC. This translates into CASSQDGASGSTYNEQFF.

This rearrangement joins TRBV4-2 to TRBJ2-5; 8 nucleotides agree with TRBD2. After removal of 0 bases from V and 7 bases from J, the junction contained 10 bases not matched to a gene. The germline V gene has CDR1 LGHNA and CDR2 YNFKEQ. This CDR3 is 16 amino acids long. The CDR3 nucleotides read TGTGCCAGCAGCCAAGAGACTAGCGTGACATGGGGGACCCAGTACTTC. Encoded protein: CASSQETSVTWGTQYF.

CDR3 nucleotides: TGTGCCAGCAGCCAAGAAATAGCGGGAGGCAACGAGCAGTACTTC. It is translated as CASSQEIAGGNEQYF. J is TRBJ2-7 and V is TRBV5-5; 10 nucleotides line up with TRBD2. The CDR3 is made up of 15 amino acids. Germline CDR1 reads SGHKS; CDR2 reads YYEKEE (reference sequence). Unmatched junction bases numbered 9, after V lost 4 bases and J lost 5 bases.